The TCR beta chain described here comes from a study of long-term antiretroviral therapy in people with HIV. Version v3.0 of the immunoSEQ assay was performed at survey level. Measured with immunoSEQ multiplex PCR; TCRdb has only the in-frame clones, and not every one. The repertoire consists of around 15,000 clones, with roughly 75% occurring once and the leading ten covering 13% to 15%. The CDR3 is made up of 13 amino acids. The germline V and J ends were trimmed by 1 base and 1 base, with 7 bases remaining between them. Germline V lookup: CDR1 GTSNPN, CDR2 SVGIG (reference sequence). The material was unsorted PBMCs, obtained 1.5 years before starting antiretroviral therapy. The TCR sequence derives from a woman in her forties or fifties with HIV. The rearrangement uses TRBV30 and TRBJ2-5; no reliable D call. The CDR3 nucleotides are TGTGCCTGGAGTGGTGACTTCCAAGAGACCCAGTACTTC. Protein: CAWSGDFQETQYF.